This T cell receptor (beta chain) derives from a study of chemoradiotherapy in HPV16-positive cancers. CDR3 size: 13 residues. Germline CDR1 reads MNHNS; CDR2 reads SASEGT. With 6 bases removed from V and 10 bases from J, the gap between germline ends came to 13 bases. This clone was counted a single time. The assay was immunoSEQ multiplex PCR, and TCRdb's table has in-frame clones only and misses some. The sample has 8,000 to 9,000 clones; approximately 88% are singletons. The chain is built from TRBV6-1 and TRBJ1-6; D gene ambiguous. The input for sequencing was blood, taken from a patient who underwent chemoradiotherapy. The TCR was taken from a human donor with HPV-associated anogenital cancer. The CDR3 reads CASRVEELSPLHF. The CDR3 coding sequence is TGTGCCAGCAGGGTCGAGGAATTGTCACCCCTCCACTTT.